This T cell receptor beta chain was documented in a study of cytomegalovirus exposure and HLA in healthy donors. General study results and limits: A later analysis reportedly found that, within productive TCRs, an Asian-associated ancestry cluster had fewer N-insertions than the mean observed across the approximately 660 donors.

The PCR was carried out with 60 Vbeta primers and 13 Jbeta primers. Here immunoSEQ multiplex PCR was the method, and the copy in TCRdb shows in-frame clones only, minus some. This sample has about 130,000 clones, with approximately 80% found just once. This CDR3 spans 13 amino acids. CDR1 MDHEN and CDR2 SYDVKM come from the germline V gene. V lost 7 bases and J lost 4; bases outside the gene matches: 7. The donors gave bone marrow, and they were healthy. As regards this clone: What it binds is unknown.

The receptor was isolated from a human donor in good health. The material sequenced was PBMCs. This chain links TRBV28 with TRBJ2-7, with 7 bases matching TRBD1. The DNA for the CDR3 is TGTGCCAGCACGCGGACAGGAGGTTACGAGCAGTACTTC. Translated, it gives CASTRTGGYEQYF.